The 14 T cell receptor beta chains presented below share a single source sample, sequenced in a study of cytomegalovirus exposure and HLA in healthy donors. PCR used 60 Vbeta primers and 13 Jbeta primers. Measured with immunoSEQ multiplex PCR; TCRdb has only the in-frame clones, and not every one. The data contain about 44,000 clones, about nine tenths of them singletons. The specimen sequenced was PBMCs. These receptors all stem from a woman aged 40-49 years in good health and CMV-seropositive.

The CDR3 sequence: CARPDSDTEAFF. The CDR3 DNA follows: TGTGCCAGACCAGACAGTGACACTGAAGCTTTCTTT. The J gene is TRBJ1-1, the V gene TRBV6-4, with a tentative D call TRBD1 (5 bases). With 9 bases removed from V and 3 bases from J, the gap between germline ends came to 11 bases. Germline CDR1 and CDR2: MRHNA and SNTAGT. The CDR3 has 12 residues.

The chain joins TRBV7-2 to TRBJ2-1; 12 bases align to TRBD2. The CDR3 length is 16 residues. V gave up 5 bases and J gave up 7 bases; unmatched junction bases: 9. From germline, CDR1 is SGHTA and CDR2 FQGNSA. CDR3 DNA sequence: TGTGCCAGCAGCGGCAGACTAGCGGGGGCTTTAAATGAGCAGTTCTTC. Translating gives CASSGRLAGALNEQFF. The whole variable domain, remainder taken from reference TRBV7-2 and TRBJ2-1, is GAGVSQSPSNKVTEKGKDVELRCDPISGHTALYWYRQSLGQGLEFLIYFQGNSAPDKSGLPSDRFSAERTGGSVSTLTIQRTQQEDSAVYLCASSGRLAGALNEQFFGPGTRLTVL.

The chain recombines TRBV9 with TRBJ2-1; TRBD1 aligns across 9 bases. The ends lost 3 bases at V and 1 base at J; junction bases unmatched: 5. Germline assignment: CDR1 SGDLS and CDR2 YYNGEE. This CDR3 spans 16 amino acids. For the CDR3, the DNA is TGTGCCAGCAGCGGACAGGGGGTAGGTTCCTACAATGAGCAGTTCTTC. This translates into CASSGQGVGSYNEQFF. Based on the CDR3 plus reference TRBV9 and TRBJ2-1, the full variable domain is DSGVTQTPKHLITATGQRVTLRCSPRSGDLSVYWYQQSLDQGLQFLIQYYNGEERAKGNILERFSAQQFPDLHSELNLSSLELGDSALYFCASSGQGVGSYNEQFFGPGTRLTVL.

The CDR3 nucleotides read TGCGCCAGCAGCTTGGGAACTAGCGGGGGAATGGTCCGAGAGACCCAGTACTTC. It codes for CASSLGTSGGMVRETQYF. The chain carries TRBV5-1 and TRBJ2-5; 11 bases are shared with TRBD2. J was trimmed by 4 bases and V by 0 bases; bases with no gene match: 11. The CDR3 runs 18 residues. Germline V gene data show CDR1 as SGHRS and CDR2 as YFSETQ.

The V and J genes are TRBV6-1 and TRBJ2-3; D possibly corresponds to TRBD1 (5 bases). The CDR3 runs to 14 residues. The germline V gene has CDR1 MNHNS and CDR2 SASEGT. Trimming pared 8 bases from V and 1 base from J, leaving 13 bases between. In DNA, the CDR3 is TGTGCCAGCGGCGGCAGGGTGGGCACAGATACGCAGTATTTT. As protein: CASGGRVGTDTQYF.

The rearrangement joins TRBV6-5 to TRBJ1-1; D might be TRBD1 (6 bases). Germline V gene data show CDR1 as MNHEY and CDR2 as SVGAGI. The CDR3 runs 13 residues. The V end lost 3 bases, the J end lost 5 bases, and 10 bases lay between the germline ends. The CDR3 region has the DNA TGTGCCAGCAGTTATGAGGGGGGGACTGAAGCTTTCTTT. It is translated as CASSYEGGTEAFF.

Here the CDR3 DNA reads TGTGCCAGCAGCACAAACTGGGGAGCCTACGAGCAGTACTTC. Protein sequence: CASSTNWGAYEQYF. The rearrangement links TRBV7-2 to TRBJ2-5, with TRBD2 as a possible D gene (5 bases). The better agreement between TRBJ2-7 and the DNA end casts doubt on the J call. The CDR3 sequence is 14 residues long. CDR1 is SGHTA and CDR2 is FQGNSA in the germline V gene.

The chain joins TRBV28 to TRBJ2-5; no definite D call. The J call may be incorrect, as the DNA end agrees better with TRBJ2-7. This CDR3 comprises 12 residues. Germline V lookup: CDR1 MDHEN, CDR2 SYDVKM. The CDR3 DNA reads TGTGCCAGCAGTGCCGTATCCTACGAGCAGTACTTC. This sequence encodes CASSAVSYEQYF.

In DNA, the CDR3 is TGTGCCAGCAGCTCCTCCCGCGGGACAGGCTACTATGGCTACACCTTC. Amino acid sequence: CASSSSRGTGYYGYTF. V and J are TRBV7-9 and TRBJ1-2; 8 bases match TRBD1. There are 16 residues in the CDR3. The junction had 10 bases not matched to a gene; V was cut back by 4 bases and J by 3 bases. The germline gives CDR1 SEHNR, CDR2 FQNEAQ (reference sequence). Supplemented by reference TRBV7-9 and TRBJ1-2, the full variable domain reads DTGVSQNPRHKITKRGQNVTFRCDPISEHNRLYWYRQTLGQGPEFLTYFQNEAQLEKSRLLSDRFSAERPKGSFSTLEIQRTEQGDSAMYLCASSSSRGTGYYGYTFGSGTRLTVV.

The chain carries TRBV5-1 and TRBJ1-6, with 8 bases lining up with TRBD1. With 0 bases clipped from V and 7 bases from J, the junction kept 6 bases outside the gene matches. The CDR3 runs to 16 residues. The germline V gene has CDR1 SGHRS and CDR2 YFSETQ. CDR3 bases: TGCGCCAGCAGCTTGGCCGATCGGACAGGGAATTCACCCCTCCACTTT. Protein product: CASSLADRTGNSPLHF.

The chain combines TRBV27 with TRBJ1-3; tentatively, D is TRBD1 (5 bases). The CDR3 contains 14 residues. Germline V lookup: CDR1 MNHEY, CDR2 SMNVEV (reference sequence). Trimming took 6 bases from V and 4 from J, leaving 13 bases between them. CDR3 DNA sequence: TGTGCCAGCAGCCCCCAGGGTAACGGAAACACCATATATTTT. Its translation: CASSPQGNGNTIYF.

J is TRBJ2-7 and V is TRBV11-2; a possible D gene is TRBD2 (7 bases). Germline assignment: CDR1 SGHAT and CDR2 FQNNGV. The CDR3 has 14 residues. V was shortened by 4 bases and J by 7 bases, with 17 bases between the two germline ends. CDR3 DNA sequence: TGTGCCAGCAGCTACTGGGGAGGGGGGCATGAGCAGTACTTC. Translated: CASSYWGGGHEQYF.

The chain joins TRBV11-2 to TRBJ2-3; no firm D call. Trimming shortened V by 2 bases and J by 6 bases, and 9 bases separated the two germline ends. The CDR3 covers 13 residues. The germline V gene encodes CDR1 SGHAT and CDR2 FQNNGV. The CDR3 DNA reads TGTGCCAGCAGCTTATCTTTCGGGGATACGCAGTATTTT. Its protein is CASSLSFGDTQYF.

The chain is built from TRBV19 and TRBJ1-2, with TRBD1 matching 8 bases. Unmatched junction bases numbered 1, after V lost 5 bases and J lost 8 bases. The CDR3 has 11 amino acids. Germline CDR1 is LNHDA and CDR2 is SQIVND (reference sequence). The CDR3 is CASSWDRGYTF. DNA for the CDR3: TGTGCCAGTAGTTGGGACAGGGGCTACACCTTC.